The next 32 T cell receptor beta chains were all read from a single sample in a study of human T cells and chemical hapten exposure. MiXCR was run by TCRdb on the RACE reads, yielding one entry per CDR3 protein. Of over 70,000 distinct CDR3 sequences listed, approximately 10% are singletons. Time point specified: patch test 2, 6 weeks after DPC sensitization. Treatment denoted: therapeutic diphenylcyclopropenone sensitization with weekly scalp DPC. Specimen: whole blood, collected in connection with sensitization to the hapten diphenylcyclopropenone (DPC). These receptors all stem from a man between 18 and 29 years old with alopecia areata. Some clones in this sample may be carry-over from other donors' samples.

Many counts were recorded for this clonotype. The chain links TRBV25-1 to TRBJ1-1; 8 positions agree with TRBD1. V trimming: 4 bases; J trimming: 6 bases; junction bases outside the gene matches: 4. This CDR3 spans 13 amino acids. Per the germline V gene, CDR1 is MGHDK and CDR2 is SYGVNS. CDR3 residues: CASSGAGGPEAFF. The CDR3 DNA sequence: TGTGCCAGCAGTGGCGCAGGGGGCCCTGAAGCTTTCTTT. The whole variable domain, remainder taken from reference TRBV25-1 and TRBJ1-1, is EADIYQTPRYLVIGTGKKITLECSQTMGHDKMYWYQQDPGMELHLIHYSYGVNSTEKGDLSSESTVSRIRTEHFPLTLESARPSHTSQYLCASSGAGGPEAFFGQGTRLTVV.

This clonotype was found many times. The chain couples TRBV21-1 to TRBJ2-2; TRBD1, the D gene given by the table, was not confirmed from the DNA. TRBV21-1 is a recognized pseudogene. CDR3 length equals 17 residues. The CDR3 DNA is TGTGCCAGCAGCAAAGCAAAGACAGAGCGAGGCACCGGGGAGCTGTTTTTT. As protein: CASSKAKTERGTGELFF.

The chain couples TRBV12-3 or TRBV12-4 to TRBJ1-5; the match to TRBD1 covers 7 bases. V lost 5 bases, J lost 4 bases, and 5 bases stayed unmatched. The CDR3 has 14 residues. CDR3 sequence (DNA): TGTGCCAGCAGTCGACAGGGCACGAATCAGCCCCAGCATTTT. Its translation is CASSRQGTNQPQHF.

V and J are TRBV7-6 and TRBJ2-2; D is perhaps TRBD1 (6 bases). The CDR3 runs to 15 residues. Germline CDR1 reads SGHVS; CDR2 reads FNYEAQ. The germline V and J ends were trimmed by 3 bases and 6 bases, with 14 bases remaining between them. Here the CDR3 reads CASSFELTGSGELFF. The CDR3 nucleotides are TGTGCCAGCAGCTTCGAATTGACAGGTTCCGGGGAGCTGTTTTTT.

The chain links TRBV7-2 to TRBJ2-1; D ambiguous. Between the trimmed V and J ends, which lost 3 bases and 4 bases, there was a span of 7 bases. Germline V lookup: CDR1 SGHTA, CDR2 FQGNSA. The CDR3 is 13 residues long. This CDR3 is CASSFELYNEQFF. CDR3 nucleotides: TGTGCCAGCAGCTTTGAACTATACAATGAGCAGTTCTTC.

At least ten counts were recorded for this clonotype. The chain couples TRBV27 to TRBJ1-2; TRBD1 might be the D (6 bases). This CDR3 contains 14 residues. With 2 bases removed from V and 2 bases from J, the gap between germline ends came to 9 bases. In germline, CDR1 is MNHEY, CDR2 SMNVEV (reference sequence). CDR3 sequence reads: CASSLAGVNYGYTF. The CDR3 nucleotides are TGTGCCAGCAGTTTAGCAGGGGTGAACTATGGCTACACCTTC.

This clonotype was observed at least ten times. V is TRBV19 and J is TRBJ2-6; TRBD1 matches 8 bases. The CDR3 spans 19 residues. The V gene end was trimmed by 5 bases and the J gene end by 0 bases; junction bases not matched to a gene: 12. The germline V gene has CDR1 LNHDA and CDR2 SQIVND (reference sequence). For the CDR3, the DNA is TGTGCCAGTAGTGCCGCCAGACAGGGGCTGGTCTCTGGGGCCAACGTCCTGACTTTC. Protein sequence: CASSAARQGLVSGANVLTF.

This clonotype was observed a few times. V is TRBV6-1 and J is TRBJ1-6; D perhaps matches TRBD1 (5 bases). Germline CDR1 reads MNHNS; CDR2 reads SASEGT. Trimming took 6 bases from V and 8 from J, leaving 17 bases between them. CDR3 size: 15 residues. CDR3 protein: CASRSGDAWHSPLHF. The CDR3 DNA reads as TGTGCCAGCAGAAGCGGGGACGCCTGGCATTCACCCCTCCACTTT.

V gene TRBV10-3 combines with J gene TRBJ1-1; a weak D match, TRBD1 (5 bases). Germline V lookup: CDR1 ENHRY, CDR2 SYGVKD. The CDR3 covers 12 residues. The V end was cut by 7 bases, the J end by 4 bases, with 10 bases between. CDR3 loop: CAITGDRTEAFF. CDR3 nucleotide sequence: TGTGCCATCACTGGGGACCGCACTGAAGCTTTCTTT.

A few counts support this clonotype. The chain uses TRBV7-6 and TRBJ2-3; 7 positions match TRBD1. The V segment lost 4 bases and the J segment 5 bases; nucleotides outside the gene matches: 6. Germline CDR1 SGHVS, CDR2 FNYEAQ. The CDR3 spans 14 residues. CDR3: CASSSYDREDTQYF. DNA of the CDR3: TGTGCCAGCAGCTCCTATGACAGGGAAGATACGCAGTATTTT.

Notes on this clonotype: A much bigger clone sits one base away, suggesting this may be a read error. This chain connects TRBV5-4 to TRBJ1-5, with a possible D match to TRBD1 (5 bases). CDR3 length equals 14 residues. The germline V gene encodes CDR1 SGHNT and CDR2 YYREEE (reference sequence). Trimming removed 0 bases at V and 7 bases at J, with 11 bases between. CDR3 bases: TGTGCCAGCAGCTTGGCTGGGGCCCCCCAGCCCCAGCATTTT. Protein: CASSLAGAPQPQHF. Combining the CDR3 with reference TRBV5-4 and TRBJ1-5 gives the whole variable domain ETGVTQSPTHLIKTRGQQVTLRCSSQSGHNTVSWYQQALGQGPQFIFQYYREEENGRGNFPPRFSGLQFPNYSSELNVNALELDDSALYLCASSLAGAPQPQHFGDGTRLSIL.

This chain connects TRBV9 to TRBJ1-6; unclear D gene. The length of the CDR3 is 16 residues. Between the trimmed V and J ends, which lost 0 bases and 1 base, there was a span of 8 bases. CDR1 and CDR2 from the germline V gene are SGDLS and YYNGEE. This chain's CDR3 is CASSVGRESYNSPLHF. For the CDR3, the DNA is TGTGCCAGCAGCGTAGGAAGGGAGTCCTATAATTCACCCCTCCACTTT.

V is TRBV6-6 and J is TRBJ2-2, with 10 bases fitting TRBD1. The CDR3 has 18 amino acids. Germline CDR1 MNHNY, CDR2 SVGAGI (reference sequence). The junction had 14 bases not matched to a gene; V was cut back by 6 bases and J by 4 bases. DNA of the CDR3: TGTGCCAGCAGCCGAACCGTATACGGGACAGGGGTCACCGGGGAGCTGTTTTTT. Encoded protein: CASSRTVYGTGVTGELFF.

This clonotype was observed a handful of times. The gene calls are TRBV6-2 or TRBV6-3 and TRBJ2-5; D is undetermined. This CDR3 is 11 amino acids long. V was trimmed by 6 bases and J by 5 bases, leaving 7 bases between them. The germline CDR1 and CDR2 sequences are MNHEY and SVGEGT. For the CDR3, the DNA is TGTGCCAGCAGGGCAGAGGAGACCCAGTACTTC. As protein: CASRAEETQYF.

The chain carries TRBV29-1 and TRBJ1-1, with 7 bases lining up with TRBD1. CDR3 length: 11 residues. Germline V gives CDR1 SQVTM, CDR2 ANQGSEA. V dropped 2 bases and J dropped 10; count of bases not matched to a gene: 4. CDR3 loop: CSVERGQVAFF. Written as DNA, the CDR3 is TGCAGCGTTGAAAGGGGGCAGGTAGCTTTCTTT.

The table lists this clonotype with many counts. J is TRBJ1-2 and V is TRBV7-9, with D perhaps TRBD1 (6 bases). The length of the CDR3 is 16 residues. Between the trimmed V and J ends, which lost 6 bases and 2 bases, there was a span of 19 bases. CDR1 is SEHNR, CDR2 FQNEAQ, per germline (reference sequence). The CDR3 DNA reads TGTGCCAGCAGTCATAATAACGTGGACAGCAACTATGGCTACACCTTC. This gives the protein CASSHNNVDSNYGYTF.

This clonotype was detected many times. The V gene is TRBV28, the J gene TRBJ2-5; 7 positions agree with TRBD2. This CDR3 contains 19 residues. Germline loops: CDR1 MDHEN, CDR2 SYDVKM. The trim removed 1 base at V and 2 bases at J, leaving 16 bases unmatched. CDR3: CASSLSASDSHGGQETQYF. The CDR3 nucleotides are TGTGCCAGCAGTTTATCCGCCTCAGATAGTCACGGGGGGCAAGAGACCCAGTACTTC.

This clonotype was detected ten times or more. J is TRBJ2-2 and V is TRBV19; D gene ambiguous. The CDR3 has 15 amino acids. CDR1 is LNHDA, CDR2 SQIVND, per germline (reference sequence). Trimming took 0 bases from V and 1 from J, leaving 6 bases between them. The CDR3 DNA sequence: TGTGCCAGTAGTATAGATCGAGGGAACACCGGGGAGCTGTTTTTT. Protein: CASSIDRGNTGELFF.

A few counts support this clonotype. This rearrangement joins TRBV19 to TRBJ2-7; maybe TRBD1 (5 bases). Trimming took 2 bases from V and 5 from J, leaving 13 bases between them. From germline, CDR1 is LNHDA and CDR2 SQIVND (reference sequence). This CDR3 is 14 amino acids long. DNA for the CDR3: TGTGCCAGTAGTATATTCGGCAGGGTCCACGAGCAGTACTTC. Residues: CASSIFGRVHEQYF.

The chain employs TRBV6-1 and TRBJ1-2; D is unclear. CDR3 length: 17 amino acids. V was pared by 1 base and J by 8 bases, with 23 bases between. Germline CDR1 MNHNS, CDR2 SASEGT. The DNA of the CDR3 is TGTGCCAGCAGTGAAGTCCCGAAGATCACCACTTCAAGAGGCTACACCTTC. The encoded protein is CASSEVPKITTSRGYTF.

V gene TRBV28 combines with J gene TRBJ2-5; maybe TRBD2 (5 bases). The CDR3 is made up of 15 amino acids. Germline V CDR1 and CDR2: MDHEN, SYDVKM. Trimming removed 5 bases at V and 5 bases at J, with 18 bases between. The chain's CDR3 is CASSLDPSRGETQYF. DNA for the CDR3: TGTGCCAGCAGTCTGGACCCAAGTAGAGGGGAGACCCAGTACTTC.

This clonotype was counted ten times or more. The chain has TRBV29-1 and TRBJ2-3; TRBD1 is a possible D gene (7 bases). Per germline, CDR1 SQVTM and CDR2 ANQGSEA. The CDR3 spans 14 residues. Trimming stripped 3 bases from V and 9 bases from J, with 19 bases between. As DNA, the CDR3 is TGCAGCGTTGACAGGGGGGCATCACAGGGGACGCAGTATTTT. Translation gives CSVDRGASQGTQYF.

This clonotype was detected many times. The chain joins TRBV9 to TRBJ2-2; no clear D. Per germline, CDR1 SGDLS and CDR2 YYNGEE. The CDR3 has 12 residues. Trimming left V 1 base short and J 7 bases short, with 5 bases between. The CDR3 coding sequence is TGTGCCAGCAGCGTATGGAGCGGGGAGCTGTTTTTT. Protein: CASSVWSGELFF. The complete variable domain, with remaining parts taken from reference TRBV9 and TRBJ2-2, reads DSGVTQTPKHLITATGQRVTLRCSPRSGDLSVYWYQQSLDQGLQFLIQYYNGEERAKGNILERFSAQQFPDLHSELNLSSLELGDSALYFCASSVWSGELFFGEGSRLTVL.

Points on this clonotype: With a much larger clone just one base away, this may be a read error. The chain recombines TRBV3-1 with TRBJ1-2; possibly TRBD1 for D (6 bases). This CDR3 has 14 residues. From germline, CDR1 is LGHDT and CDR2 YNNKEL (reference sequence). V was clipped by 1 base and J by 6 bases, with 12 bases between them. CDR3 in DNA: TGTGCCAGCAGCCAAGGTCTACAGGGAGATGGCTACACCTTC. This translates into CASSQGLQGDGYTF.

This clonotype was recorded many times. The V gene is TRBV6-2 or TRBV6-3, the J gene TRBJ2-2, with D perhaps TRBD1 (7 bases). The CDR3 covers 19 residues. CDR1 MNHEY and CDR2 SVGEGT come from the germline V gene. V was shortened by 2 bases and J by 1 base, with 20 bases between the two germline ends. Here the CDR3 reads CASSYKAGQSYLNTGELFF. CDR3 DNA sequence: TGTGCCAGCAGTTACAAGGCGGGACAGTCATATTTGAACACCGGGGAGCTGTTTTTT.

This clonotype occurred a few times. The chain employs TRBV27 and TRBJ2-1; D may be TRBD2 (6 bases). CDR1 and CDR2 (germline): MNHEY, SMNVEV (reference sequence). V was trimmed by 6 bases and J by 3 bases, leaving 15 bases between them. The CDR3 spans 15 residues. DNA of the CDR3: TGTGCCAGCAGAGACACCCCGGAGGGCTACAATGAGCAGTTCTTC. Protein: CASRDTPEGYNEQFF.

The V and J genes are TRBV6-6 and TRBJ2-5, with no clear D. The CDR3 totals 14 residues. Trimming removed 6 bases from V and 0 bases from J, with 11 bases in between. Looked up from germline, CDR1 is MNHNY and CDR2 is SVGAGI (reference sequence). For the CDR3, the DNA is TGTGCCAGCAGCCCCGGACCGAACCAAGAGACCCAGTACTTC. This codes for CASSPGPNQETQYF.

The V gene is TRBV7-2, the J gene TRBJ1-2, with D perhaps TRBD1 (5 bases). The CDR3 sequence is 13 residues long. Trimming pared 4 bases from V and 4 bases from J, leaving 10 bases between. Germline V gene sequence: CDR1 SGHTA, CDR2 FQGNSA. The CDR3, as DNA: TGTGCCAGCAGCTCGCCAGGGCGCTATGGCTACACCTTC. It translates to CASSSPGRYGYTF.

CDR3 loop: CASSYRTVLGEQYF. In DNA, the CDR3 is TGTGCCAGCAGCTATCGGACGGTGTTGGGGGAGCAGTACTTC. The V call is TRBV5-6, the J call TRBJ2-7; no clear D gene. V shed 3 bases and J shed 7 bases, with 17 bases lying between them. The CDR3 totals 14 residues. Germline V gene sequence: CDR1 SGHDT, CDR2 YYEEEE.

This clonotype was recorded many times. The CDR3 loop is CASSYSSGSANTEAFF. In nucleotides, the CDR3 is TGTGCCAGCAGTTACTCGAGCGGCAGCGCGAACACTGAAGCTTTCTTT. V and J are TRBV6-5 and TRBJ1-1; D gene uncertain. The CDR3 contains 16 residues. Deletions cut 0 bases from V and 1 base from J, with 12 bases between. Germline V gene data show CDR1 as MNHEY and CDR2 as SVGAGI.

This clonotype was counted many times. V is TRBV25-1 and J is TRBJ1-1; D not resolved. This CDR3 contains 13 residues. Trimming cost V 8 bases and J 1 base, with 11 bases left between them. Germline lookup yields CDR1 MGHDK and CDR2 SYGVNS. For the CDR3, the DNA is TGTGCCAGCCGACTTACGACGAACACTGAAGCTTTCTTT. It encodes CASRLTTNTEAFF.

As to this clonotype: The junction and the germline gene differ at one end; a read error may be behind it. The chain links TRBV18 to TRBJ1-5, with 8 bases aligning to TRBD1. From germline, CDR1 is KGHSH and CDR2 LQKENI. CDR3 length equals 14 residues. CDR3: CVSSSGGMNQPQHF. In DNA form, the CDR3 reads TGTGTCAGCTCATCAGGGGGCATGAATCAGCCCCAGCATTTT.